A selection of T cell receptor beta chains follows, all from one sample in a study of cytomegalovirus exposure and HLA in healthy donors. TCRdb keeps only in-frame clones here, not all; method: immunoSEQ multiplex PCR. The data hold about 150,000 clones, with less than 90% observed a single time. Sequenced sample: PBMCs. These receptors came from a man younger than 35 in good health and CMV-seropositive. The CDR3 runs from the conserved cysteine through the conserved F or W. The D gene is left open where the match is weak. Clone size is given for some rows only: seen once, a few or many times, or a class if the clone is expanded.

D	J	V	size	CDR3	DNA
.	TRBJ1-2	TRBV27	.	CASRERGGYTF	TGTGCCAGCAGGGAAAGGGGTGGCTACACCTTC
.	TRBJ1-1	TRBV7-8	.	CASSLEWGLSTEAFF	TGTGCCAGCAGCTTAGAGTGGGGGCTTTCTACTGAAGCTTTCTTT
.	TRBJ1-6	TRBV6-5	.	CASSYGQTNSPLHF	TGTGCCAGCAGTTACGGGCAGACCAATTCACCCCTCCACTTT
.	TRBJ2-2	TRBV19	.	CASSPQFANTGELFF	TGTGCCAGTAGTCCCCAGTTCGCGAACACCGGGGAGCTGTTTTTT
.	TRBJ1-4	TRBV4-3	.	CASSQDPGLKGTNEKLFF	TGCGCCAGCAGCCAAGATCCAGGGTTAAAGGGGACTAATGAAAAACTGTTTTTT
.	TRBJ1-2	TRBV21-1	few	CASSKGASLGYGYTF	TGTGCCAGCAGCAAAGGGGCCAGCTTGGGTTATGGCTACACCTTC
.	TRBJ2-7	TRBV5-1	.	CASSEYLDTSYEQYF	TGCGCCAGCAGTGAGTACTTGGACACATCCTACGAGCAGTACTTC
.	TRBJ1-1	TRBV7-9	.	CASSHYPGGAFF	TGTGCCAGCAGCCATTACCCCGGAGGAGCTTTCTTT
TRBD1	TRBJ1-2	TRBV4-2	.	CASSLGVGTDINGYTF	TGTGCCAGCAGCTTGGGAGTCGGGACAGACATCAATGGCTACACCTTC
.	TRBJ1-4	TRBV15	.	CATSRDLGEEKLFF	TGTGCCACCAGCAGAGATCTCGGGGAGGAAAAACTGTTTTTT
.	TRBJ1-3	TRBV25-1	.	CASSPTVTGNTIYF	TGTGCCAGCAGTCCGACAGTGACTGGAAACACCATATATTTT